The 15 T cell receptor beta chains reported below all come from one sample, sequenced in a study of T cell responses to AZD1222 COVID-19 vaccine. Clones were read by immunoSEQ multiplex PCR, and TCRdb kept only the in-frame ones, dropping some. The sample carries more than 95,000 clones, roughly 91% recorded once. Source: peripheral blood, taken on day 0 of AZD1222 vaccination. The receptors were gathered from an adult in good health.

The chain uses TRBV28 and TRBJ2-7; D may be TRBD1 (6 bases). The CDR3 totals 13 residues. The germline gives CDR1 MDHEN, CDR2 SYDVKM. The V end lost 5 bases, the J end lost 9 bases, and 17 bases lay between the germline ends. The CDR3 is CASSRPQGTGQYF. CDR3 coding DNA: TGTGCCAGCAGTCGACCACAGGGTACGGGGCAGTACTTC.

The chain joins TRBV27 to TRBJ2-7, with D uncertain. Germline loops: CDR1 MNHEY, CDR2 SMNVEV (reference sequence). This CDR3 spans 13 amino acids. Trimming left V 3 bases short and J 6 bases short, with 12 bases between. CDR3 DNA sequence: TGTGCCAGCAGTTTTTCAGCTTGGGGCGAGCAGTACTTC. It encodes CASSFSAWGEQYF.

V gene TRBV6-5 combines with J gene TRBJ1-2, with a tentative D call TRBD1 (6 bases). The V and J ends lost 4 bases and 5 bases respectively, with 14 bases between them. Germline V CDR1 and CDR2: MNHEY, SVGAGI. The length of the CDR3 is 14 residues. CDR3 nucleotides: TGTGCCAGCAGTTGGGACACGGGGAAGTATGGCTACACCTTC. Amino acid sequence: CASSWDTGKYGYTF.

This clone was observed a few times. The chain couples TRBV5-1 to TRBJ2-7; 12 bases are shared with TRBD1. The CDR3 length is 16 residues. Germline values: CDR1 SGHRS, CDR2 YFSETQ. J was trimmed by 5 bases and V by 9 bases; bases with no gene match: 15. In DNA, the CDR3 is TGCGCCACCCACACAGGGGGGACAGGGGGCATGGACGAGCAGTACTTC. Translating gives CATHTGGTGGMDEQYF.

The CDR3 DNA reads TGTGCCAGCAGCTCCCTTAGCGGGATGGGCACAGATACGCAGTATTTT. As protein: CASSSLSGMGTDTQYF. This sequence joins TRBV7-3 and TRBJ2-3; 8 nucleotides agree with TRBD2. Trimming cost V 4 bases and J 1 base; bases outside gene matches: 7. The CDR3 is 16 residues long. The germline CDR1 and CDR2 sequences are SGHTA and FQGTGA.

This clone showed up just once. The gene calls are TRBV7-2 and TRBJ1-6; 8 nucleotides agree with TRBD1. Per germline, CDR1 SGHTA and CDR2 FQGNSA. V was pared by 5 bases and J by 7 bases, with 7 bases of the junction left unmatched. The CDR3 length is 15 residues. CDR3 protein: CASSLTRDRNSPLHF. The CDR3 DNA sequence: TGTGCCAGCAGCCTCACCCGGGACAGGAATTCACCCCTCCACTTT.

The chain is built from TRBV15 and TRBJ2-5; D gene uncertain. There are 12 residues in the CDR3. CDR1 and CDR2 (germline): LNHNV, YYDKDF (reference sequence). The ends were cut back, 3 bases at V and 3 bases at J, with 5 bases in the middle. CDR3 loop: CATSSLKETQYF. For the CDR3, the DNA is TGTGCCACCAGCAGTCTGAAAGAGACCCAGTACTTC.

This CDR3 reads CASSPPLAGGDTQYF. In DNA, the CDR3 is TGTGCCAGCAGCCCCCCCCTAGCGGGAGGAGATACGCAGTATTTT. The V call is TRBV13, the J call TRBJ2-3; 11 nucleotides line up with TRBD2. V gave up 5 bases and J gave up 5 bases; unmatched junction bases: 6. The length of the CDR3 is 15 residues. CDR1 is PRHDT, CDR2 FYEKMQ, per germline (reference sequence). Supplemented by reference TRBV13 and TRBJ2-3, the full variable domain reads AAGVIQSPRHLIKEKRETATLKCYPIPRHDTVYWYQQGPGQDPQFLISFYEKMQSDKGSIPDRFSAQQFSDYHSELNMSSLELGDSALYFCASSPPLAGGDTQYFGPGTRLTVL.

V usage is TRBV5-1 and J usage is TRBJ1-1; 7 bases align to TRBD1. The trim removed 3 bases at V and 0 bases at J, leaving 2 bases unmatched. The CDR3 loop spans 14 amino acids. The germline gives CDR1 SGHRS, CDR2 YFSETQ. CDR3 protein: CASSSQGMNTEAFF. The CDR3 DNA is TGCGCCAGCAGCTCACAGGGGATGAACACTGAAGCTTTCTTT.

This chain links TRBV7-8 with TRBJ2-7, with unresolved D. This CDR3 region has 11 residues. Germline values: CDR1 SGHVS, CDR2 FQNEAQ. V lost 8 bases to trimming and J lost 6 bases, with 11 bases between them. The CDR3 coding sequence is TGTGCCAGCGGATCCCTAGGCGAGCAGTACTTC. It yields the protein CASGSLGEQYF. Full variable domain (missing parts from reference TRBV7-8 and TRBJ2-7): GAGVSQSPRYKVAKRGQDVALRCDPISGHVSLFWYQQALGQGPEFLTYFQNEAQLDKSGLPSDRFFAERPEGSVSTLKIQRTQQEDSAVYLCASGSLGEQYFGPGTRLTVT.

The J gene is TRBJ2-2, the V gene TRBV29-1; D remains unclear. This CDR3 is 12 amino acids long. The V end was cut by 5 bases, the J end by 4 bases, with 8 bases between. Germline CDR1 and CDR2: SQVTM and ANQGSEA. The CDR3 spells CSVLEVTGELFF. As DNA, the CDR3 is TGCAGCGTTCTAGAAGTCACCGGGGAGCTGTTTTTT.

The V gene is TRBV2, the J gene TRBJ2-2; D remains unclear. V was cut by 1 base and J by 14 bases, with 11 bases left in between. Germline values: CDR1 SNHLY, CDR2 FYNNEI. The length of the CDR3 is 12 residues. The CDR3 DNA follows: TGTGCCAGCAGTGAAGTGGGTGGTGGACTGTTTTTT. It is translated as CASSEVGGGLFF.

V is TRBV18 and J is TRBJ2-1; perhaps TRBD1 as D (5 bases). With 2 bases removed from V and 5 bases from J, the gap between germline ends came to 7 bases. Germline V gene lookup returns CDR1 KGHSH and CDR2 LQKENI. This CDR3 has 13 residues. The CDR3 spells CASSPIGDNEQFF. The DNA of the CDR3 is TGTGCCAGCTCACCAATAGGGGACAATGAGCAGTTCTTC.

The chain combines TRBV5-1 with TRBJ2-1, with D perhaps TRBD1 or TRBD2 (6 bases each). V gave up 4 bases and J gave up 7 bases, with 15 bases separating them. The length of the CDR3 is 14 residues. Germline CDR1 SGHRS, CDR2 YFSETQ. CDR3 sequence reads: CASSEGDWRNEQFF. The CDR3 nucleotides are TGCGCCAGCAGCGAGGGGGACTGGAGGAATGAGCAGTTCTTC. The whole variable domain, filled in from reference TRBV5-1 and TRBJ2-1, reads KAGVTQTPRYLIKTRGQQVTLSCSPISGHRSVSWYQQTPGQGLQFLFEYFSETQRNKGNFPGRFSGRQFSNSRSEMNVSTLELGDSALYLCASSEGDWRNEQFFGPGTRLTVL.

The J gene is TRBJ1-2, the V gene TRBV28; a possible D gene is TRBD1 (6 bases). Trimming took off 4 bases at V and 8 bases at J, with 14 bases between the two ends. The CDR3 runs 13 residues. Germline V CDR1 and CDR2: MDHEN, SYDVKM. CDR3 nucleotide sequence: TGTGCCAGCAGTTCACTACAGGGCCCCGGCTACACCTTC. It encodes CASSSLQGPGYTF.